This TCR beta chain was sequenced during a study of blood T cell repertoires in COVID-19. Some clones are missing from TCRdb's copy, which holds only in-frame ones; the method was immunoSEQ multiplex PCR. Of approximately 290,000 clones listed, approximately 93% were seen once; the top ten hold 2.2%. The CDR3 runs to 16 residues. The germline V gene has CDR1 LNHNV and CDR2 YYDKDF (reference sequence). V dropped 9 bases and J dropped 1 base, with 19 bases sitting between them. This TCR came from a woman in her twenties or thirties with COVID-19, enrolled during active disease. The specimen was peripheral blood. The chain carries TRBV15 and TRBJ2-1; maybe TRBD2 (6 bases). The CDR3 sequence: CATRGYNGSSYNEQFF. For the CDR3, the DNA is TGTGCCACGAGGGGCTATAACGGGAGTTCCTACAATGAGCAGTTCTTC. The entire variable domain, with the rest obtained from reference TRBV15 and TRBJ2-1, is as follows: DAMVIQNPRYQVTQFGKPVTLSCSQTLNHNVMYWYQQKSSQAPKLLFHYYDKDFNNEADTPDNFQSRRPNTSFCFLDIRSPGLGDTAMYLCATRGYNGSSYNEQFFGPGTRLTVL.